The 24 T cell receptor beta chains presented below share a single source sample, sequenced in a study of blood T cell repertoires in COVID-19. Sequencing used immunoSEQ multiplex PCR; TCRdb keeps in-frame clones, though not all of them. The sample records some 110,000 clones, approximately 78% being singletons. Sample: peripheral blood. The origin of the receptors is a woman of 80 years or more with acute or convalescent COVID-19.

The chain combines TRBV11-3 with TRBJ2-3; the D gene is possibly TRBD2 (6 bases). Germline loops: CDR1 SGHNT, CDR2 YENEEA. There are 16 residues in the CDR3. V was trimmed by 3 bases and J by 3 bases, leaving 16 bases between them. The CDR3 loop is CASSLGRRETTDTQYF. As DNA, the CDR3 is TGTGCCAGCAGCTTGGGTAGACGGGAGACTACAGATACGCAGTATTTT.

This CDR3 reads CASSPLGLAGLTDTQYF. The CDR3 DNA reads TGTGCCAGCTCACCCCTTGGACTAGCGGGGCTCACAGATACGCAGTATTTT. V and J are TRBV18 and TRBJ2-3, with 12 bases identical to TRBD2. Germline CDR1 KGHSH, CDR2 LQKENI. J was trimmed by 2 bases and V by 3 bases; bases with no gene match: 6. The CDR3 extends over 17 amino acids.

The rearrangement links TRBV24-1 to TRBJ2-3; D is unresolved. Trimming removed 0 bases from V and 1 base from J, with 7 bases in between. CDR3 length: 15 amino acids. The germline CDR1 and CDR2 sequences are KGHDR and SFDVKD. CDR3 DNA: TGTGCCACCAGTGATTTGGGTAGCCGCACAGATACGCAGTATTTT. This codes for CATSDLGSRTDTQYF.

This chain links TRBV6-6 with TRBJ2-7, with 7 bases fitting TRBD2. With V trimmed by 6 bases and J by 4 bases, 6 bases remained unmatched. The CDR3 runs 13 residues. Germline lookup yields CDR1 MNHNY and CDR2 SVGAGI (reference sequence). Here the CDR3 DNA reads TGTGCCAGCAGCCTAGCGGAGAGATACGAGCAGTACGTC. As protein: CASSLAERYEQYV.

The CDR3, as DNA: TGTGCCAGCAGCTACACAGGGAACACCGGGGAGCTGTTTTTT. Its protein is CASSYTGNTGELFF. The rearrangement uses TRBV7-9 and TRBJ2-2, with a weak D call TRBD1 (5 bases). The germline V gene has CDR1 SEHNR and CDR2 FQNEAQ (reference sequence). V was shortened by 4 bases and J by 1 base, with 7 bases between the two germline ends. This CDR3 has 14 residues. The full variable domain, completed using reference TRBV7-9 and TRBJ2-2, is DTGVSQNPRHKITKRGQNVTFRCDPISEHNRLYWYRQTLGQGPEFLTYFQNEAQLEKSRLLSDRFSAERPKGSFSTLEIQRTEQGDSAMYLCASSYTGNTGELFFGEGSRLTVL.

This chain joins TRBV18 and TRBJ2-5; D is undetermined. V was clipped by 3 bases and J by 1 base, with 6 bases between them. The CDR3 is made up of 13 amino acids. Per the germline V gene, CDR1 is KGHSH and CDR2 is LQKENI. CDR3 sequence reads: CASSPSLQETQYF. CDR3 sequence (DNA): TGTGCCAGCTCACCGTCACTCCAAGAGACCCAGTACTTC. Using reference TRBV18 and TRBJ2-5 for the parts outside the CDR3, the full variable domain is NAGVMQNPRHLVRRRGQEARLRCSPMKGHSHVYWYRQLPEEGLKFMVYLQKENIIDESGMPKERFSAEFPKEGPSILRIQQVVRGDSAAYFCASSPSLQETQYFGPGTRLLVL.

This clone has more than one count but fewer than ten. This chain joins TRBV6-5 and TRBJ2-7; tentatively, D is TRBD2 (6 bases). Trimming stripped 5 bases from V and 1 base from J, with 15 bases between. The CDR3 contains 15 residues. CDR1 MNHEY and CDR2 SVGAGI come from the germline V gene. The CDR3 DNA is TGTGCCAGCAGTCCTAGCGATCCAGGGTCCTACGAGCAGTACGTC. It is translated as CASSPSDPGSYEQYV.

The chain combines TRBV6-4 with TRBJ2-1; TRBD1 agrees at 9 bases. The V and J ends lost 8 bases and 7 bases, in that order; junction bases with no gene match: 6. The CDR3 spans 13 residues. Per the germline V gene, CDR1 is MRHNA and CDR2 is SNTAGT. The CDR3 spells CASSRDRVNEQFF. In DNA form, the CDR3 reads TGTGCCAGCTCCCGGGACAGGGTAAATGAGCAGTTCTTC.

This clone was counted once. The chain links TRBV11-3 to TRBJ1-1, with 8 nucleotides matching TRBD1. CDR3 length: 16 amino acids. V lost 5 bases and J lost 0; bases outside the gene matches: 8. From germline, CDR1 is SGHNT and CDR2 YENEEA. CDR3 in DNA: TGTGCCAGCAGCCCGAATCGACAGGGGTTGAACACTGAAGCTTTCTTT. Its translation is CASSPNRQGLNTEAFF.

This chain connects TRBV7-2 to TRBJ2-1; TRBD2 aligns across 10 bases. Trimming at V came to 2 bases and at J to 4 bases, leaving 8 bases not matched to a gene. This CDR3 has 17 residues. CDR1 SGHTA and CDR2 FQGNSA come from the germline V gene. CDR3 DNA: TGTGCCAGCAGCTTACCCGGGACTAGCGTAGGGTACAATGAGCAGTTCTTC. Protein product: CASSLPGTSVGYNEQFF.

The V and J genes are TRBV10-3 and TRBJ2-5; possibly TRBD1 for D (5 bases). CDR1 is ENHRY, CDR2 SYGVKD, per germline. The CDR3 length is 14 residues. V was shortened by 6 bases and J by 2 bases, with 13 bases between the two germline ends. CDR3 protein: CAIRGGQGQETQYF. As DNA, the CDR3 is TGTGCCATCAGGGGCGGACAAGGACAAGAGACCCAGTACTTC.

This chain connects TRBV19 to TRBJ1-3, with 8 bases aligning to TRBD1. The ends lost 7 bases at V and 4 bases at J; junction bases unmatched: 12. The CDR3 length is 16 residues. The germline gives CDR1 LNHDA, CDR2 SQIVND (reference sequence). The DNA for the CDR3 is TGTGCCAGTACCCAGGGCACGACAGGGGTGGGAAACACCATATATTTT. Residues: CASTQGTTGVGNTIYF.

CDR3 bases: TGTGCCAGCAGTTTGACCCCCGGGACAGGAATTTACGAGCAGTACTTC. Its protein is CASSLTPGTGIYEQYF. The V call is TRBV28, the J call TRBJ2-7; 8 bases agree with TRBD1. V lost 3 bases, J lost 4 bases, and 11 bases stayed unmatched. Germline loops: CDR1 MDHEN, CDR2 SYDVKM. The CDR3 runs 16 residues.

The CDR3 loop is CATSESQGVLDQPQHF. The CDR3 DNA is TGTGCCACCAGTGAATCTCAGGGGGTGCTTGATCAGCCCCAGCATTTT. The chain links TRBV24-1 to TRBJ1-5; 7 bases line up with TRBD1. CDR1 is KGHDR, CDR2 SFDVKD, per germline. The CDR3 has 16 residues. V was pared by 4 bases and J by 5 bases, with 10 bases of the junction left unmatched.

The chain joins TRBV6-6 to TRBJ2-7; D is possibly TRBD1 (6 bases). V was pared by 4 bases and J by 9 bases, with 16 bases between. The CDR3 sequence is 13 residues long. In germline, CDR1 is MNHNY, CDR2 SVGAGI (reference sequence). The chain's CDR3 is CASSLGQPVMQYF. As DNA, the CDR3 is TGTGCCAGCAGTTTAGGACAGCCAGTCATGCAGTACTTC.

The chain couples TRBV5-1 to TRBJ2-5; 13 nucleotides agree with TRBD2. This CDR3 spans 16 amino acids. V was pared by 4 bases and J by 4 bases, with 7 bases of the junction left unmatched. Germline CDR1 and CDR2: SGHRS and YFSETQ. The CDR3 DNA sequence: TGCGCCAGCAGCCAAGGACTAGCGGGAGCAGTAGAGACCCAGTACTTC. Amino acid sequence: CASSQGLAGAVETQYF.

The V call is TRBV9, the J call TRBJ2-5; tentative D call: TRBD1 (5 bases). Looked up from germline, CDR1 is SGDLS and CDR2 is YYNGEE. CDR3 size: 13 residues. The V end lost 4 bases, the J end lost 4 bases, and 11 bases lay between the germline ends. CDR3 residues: CASSSQGIETQYF. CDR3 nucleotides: TGTGCCAGCAGCTCTCAGGGTATAGAGACCCAGTACTTC.

CDR3 in amino acids: CASSLQGESNQPQHF. The DNA of the CDR3 is TGTGCCAGCAGCTTACAGGGAGAAAGCAATCAGCCCCAGCATTTT. This chain links TRBV5-6 with TRBJ1-5; possibly TRBD1 for D (6 bases). This CDR3 contains 15 residues. V lost 2 bases and J lost 1, with 10 bases in between. Germline V gives CDR1 SGHDT, CDR2 YYEEEE.

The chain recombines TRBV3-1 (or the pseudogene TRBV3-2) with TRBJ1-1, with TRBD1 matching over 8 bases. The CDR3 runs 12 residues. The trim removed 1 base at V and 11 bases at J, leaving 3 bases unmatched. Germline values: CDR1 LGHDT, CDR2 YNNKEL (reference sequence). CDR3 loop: CASSQGTGRAFF. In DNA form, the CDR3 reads TGTGCCAGCAGCCAAGGGACAGGGAGGGCTTTCTTT.

The CDR3 here is CSVGLPGQGVTGELFF. CDR3 DNA sequence: TGCAGCGTCGGACTACCGGGACAGGGAGTGACCGGGGAGCTGTTTTTT. V usage is TRBV29-1 and J usage is TRBJ2-2, with 9 bases identical to TRBD1. Trimming at V came to 6 bases and at J to 5 bases, leaving 13 bases not matched to a gene. CDR3 length equals 16 residues. Germline values: CDR1 SQVTM, CDR2 ANQGSEA.

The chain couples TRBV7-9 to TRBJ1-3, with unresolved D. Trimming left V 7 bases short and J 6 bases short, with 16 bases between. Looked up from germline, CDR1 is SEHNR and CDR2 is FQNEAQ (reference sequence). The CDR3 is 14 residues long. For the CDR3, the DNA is TGTGCCAGCACCTTGACAACATCCGAAAACACCATATATTTT. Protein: CASTLTTSENTIYF.

This chain's CDR3 is CASSLRLAVYTDTQYF. The CDR3 DNA reads as TGTGCCAGCAGCCTCCGACTAGCGGTTTACACAGATACGCAGTATTTT. The chain has TRBV7-2 and TRBJ2-3, with TRBD2 identical over 9 bases. Germline CDR1 and CDR2: SGHTA and FQGNSA. V dropped 5 bases and J dropped 2; count of bases not matched to a gene: 8. The CDR3 has 16 amino acids.

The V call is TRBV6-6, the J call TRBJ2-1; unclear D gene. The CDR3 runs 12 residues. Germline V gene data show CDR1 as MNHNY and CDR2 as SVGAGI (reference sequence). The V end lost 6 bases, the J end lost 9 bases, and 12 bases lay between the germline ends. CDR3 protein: CASSPLAGEQFF. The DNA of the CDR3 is TGTGCCAGCAGCCCCCTCGCAGGTGAGCAGTTCTTC.

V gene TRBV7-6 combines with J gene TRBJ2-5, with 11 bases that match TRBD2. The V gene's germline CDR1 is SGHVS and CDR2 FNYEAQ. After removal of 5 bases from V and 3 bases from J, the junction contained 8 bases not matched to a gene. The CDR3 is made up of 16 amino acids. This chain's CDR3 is CASSAPGTSGKETQYF. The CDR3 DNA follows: TGTGCCAGCAGCGCACCCGGGACTAGCGGTAAAGAGACCCAGTACTTC.